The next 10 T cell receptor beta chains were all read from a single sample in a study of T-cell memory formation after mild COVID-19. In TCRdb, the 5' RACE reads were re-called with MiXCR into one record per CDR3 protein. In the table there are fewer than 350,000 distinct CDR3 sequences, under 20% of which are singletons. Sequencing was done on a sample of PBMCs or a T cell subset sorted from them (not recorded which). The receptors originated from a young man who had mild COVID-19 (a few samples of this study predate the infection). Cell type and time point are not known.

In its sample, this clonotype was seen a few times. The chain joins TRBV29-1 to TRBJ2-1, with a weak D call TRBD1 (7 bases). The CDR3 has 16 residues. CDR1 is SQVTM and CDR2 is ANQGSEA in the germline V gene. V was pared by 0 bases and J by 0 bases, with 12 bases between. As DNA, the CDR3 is TGCAGCGTTGAAGATCGGAGGGGGCGCTCCTACAATGAGCAGTTCTTC. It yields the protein CSVEDRRGRSYNEQFF.

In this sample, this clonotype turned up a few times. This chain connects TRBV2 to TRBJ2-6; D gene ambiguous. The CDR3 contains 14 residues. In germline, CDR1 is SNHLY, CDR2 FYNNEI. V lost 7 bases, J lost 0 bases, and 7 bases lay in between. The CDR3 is CASTPFSGANVLTF. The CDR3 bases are TGTGCCAGCACTCCGTTCTCTGGGGCCAACGTCCTGACTTTC.

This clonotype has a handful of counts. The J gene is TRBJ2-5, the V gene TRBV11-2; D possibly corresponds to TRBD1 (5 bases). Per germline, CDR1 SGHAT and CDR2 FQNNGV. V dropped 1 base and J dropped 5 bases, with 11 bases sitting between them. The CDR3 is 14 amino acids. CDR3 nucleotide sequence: TGTGCCAGCAGCTTAGGGCAGGGTCCGGAGACCCAGTACTTC. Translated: CASSLGQGPETQYF.

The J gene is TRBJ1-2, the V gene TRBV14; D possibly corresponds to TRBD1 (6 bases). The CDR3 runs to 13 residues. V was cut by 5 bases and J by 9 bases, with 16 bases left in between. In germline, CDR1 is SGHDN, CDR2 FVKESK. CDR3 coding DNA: TGTGCCAGCAGCTGGGACGGGGGCATTCGCTACACCTTC. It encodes CASSWDGGIRYTF. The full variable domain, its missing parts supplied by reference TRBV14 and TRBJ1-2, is EAGVTQFPSHSVIEKGQTVTLRCDPISGHDNLYWYRRVMGKEIKFLLHFVKESKQDESGMPNNRFLAERTGGTYSTLKVQPAELEDSGVYFCASSWDGGIRYTFGSGTRLTVV.

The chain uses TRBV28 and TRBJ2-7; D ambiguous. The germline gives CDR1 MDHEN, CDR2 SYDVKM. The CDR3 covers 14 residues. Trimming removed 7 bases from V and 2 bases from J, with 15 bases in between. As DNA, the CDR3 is TGTGCCAGCACCCACGCAGATACTCCCTACGAGCAGTACGTC. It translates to CASTHADTPYEQYV.

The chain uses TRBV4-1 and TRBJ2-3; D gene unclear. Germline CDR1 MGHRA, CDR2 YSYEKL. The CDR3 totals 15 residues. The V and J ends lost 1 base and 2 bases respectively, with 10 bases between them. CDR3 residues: CASSQAGRTTDTQYF. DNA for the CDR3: TGCGCCAGCAGCCAAGCTGGCAGAACCACAGATACGCAGTATTTT.

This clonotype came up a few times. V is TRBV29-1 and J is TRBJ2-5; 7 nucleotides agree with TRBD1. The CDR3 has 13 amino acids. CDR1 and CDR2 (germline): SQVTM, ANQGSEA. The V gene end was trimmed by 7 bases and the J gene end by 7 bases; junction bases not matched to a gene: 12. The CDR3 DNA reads TGCAGCGCTTCAACCGGGACAGCTTCGACCCAGTACTTC. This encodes CSASTGTASTQYF.

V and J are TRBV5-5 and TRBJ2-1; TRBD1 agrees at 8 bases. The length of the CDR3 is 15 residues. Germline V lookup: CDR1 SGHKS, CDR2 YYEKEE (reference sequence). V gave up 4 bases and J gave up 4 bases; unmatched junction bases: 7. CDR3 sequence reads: CASSPGQGWYNEQFF. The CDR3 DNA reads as TGTGCCAGCAGCCCAGGACAGGGATGGTACAATGAGCAGTTCTTC.

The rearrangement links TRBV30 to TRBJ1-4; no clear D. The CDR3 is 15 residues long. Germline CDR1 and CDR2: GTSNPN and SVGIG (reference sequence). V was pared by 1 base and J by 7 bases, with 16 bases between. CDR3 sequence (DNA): TGTGCCTGGAGTGAAGCGTACGTCAGGCTTGAAAAACTGTTTTTT. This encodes CAWSEAYVRLEKLFF.

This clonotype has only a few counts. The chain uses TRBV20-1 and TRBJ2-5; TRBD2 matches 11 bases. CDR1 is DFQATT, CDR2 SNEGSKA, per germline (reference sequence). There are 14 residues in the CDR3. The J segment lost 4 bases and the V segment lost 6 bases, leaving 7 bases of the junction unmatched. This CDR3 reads CSALAGGSTETQYF. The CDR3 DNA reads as TGCAGTGCCCTAGCGGGGGGATCCACAGAGACCCAGTACTTC.